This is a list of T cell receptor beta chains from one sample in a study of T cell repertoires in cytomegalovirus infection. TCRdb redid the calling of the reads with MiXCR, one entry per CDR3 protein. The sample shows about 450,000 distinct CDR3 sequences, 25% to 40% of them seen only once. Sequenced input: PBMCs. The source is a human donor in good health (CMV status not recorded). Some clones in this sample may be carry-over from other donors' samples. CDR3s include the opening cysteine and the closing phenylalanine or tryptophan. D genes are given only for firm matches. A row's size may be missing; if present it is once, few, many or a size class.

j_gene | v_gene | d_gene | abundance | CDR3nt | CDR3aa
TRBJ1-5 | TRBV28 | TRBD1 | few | TGTGCCACGAAGGGGACCATCACTACAGGGGGCGGCAATCAGCCCCAGCATTTT | CATKGTITTGGGNQPQHF
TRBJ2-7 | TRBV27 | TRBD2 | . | TGTGCCAGCAGAACATTTAGCGGGGGGATCTACGAGCAGTACTTC | CASRTFSGGIYEQYF
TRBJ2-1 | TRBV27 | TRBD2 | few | TGTGCCAGCAGTTACGCGGGGGGCTCTCACAATGAGCAGTTCTTC | CASSYAGGSHNEQFF
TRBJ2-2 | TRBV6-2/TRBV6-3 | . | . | TGTGCCAGCAGTATCCGGGGGCAGAGCGGGGAGCTGTTTTTT | CASSIRGQSGELFF
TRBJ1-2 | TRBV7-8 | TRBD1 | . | TGTGCCAGCAGCTCGATTTCAGGGACAGGACGAGCTTATGGCTACACCTTC | CASSSISGTGRAYGYTF
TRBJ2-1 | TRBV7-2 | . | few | TGTGCCAGCAGCTTAGGGGTTTTAACTCCTGGGAGCTCCTACAATGAGCAGTTCTTC | CASSLGVLTPGSSYNEQFF
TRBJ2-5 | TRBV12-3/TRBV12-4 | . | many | TGTGCCAGCAGTCCCCGGGACTTCCAAGAGACCCAGTACTTC | CASSPRDFQETQYF
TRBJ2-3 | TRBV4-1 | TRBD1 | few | TGCGCCAGCAGCCAACTTAGGACAGGGACAGATACGCAGTATTTT | CASSQLRTGTDTQYF
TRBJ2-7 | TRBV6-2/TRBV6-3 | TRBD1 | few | TGTGCCAGCAGTAACAAACAGGGGATTTACGAGCAGTACTTC | CASSNKQGIYEQYF
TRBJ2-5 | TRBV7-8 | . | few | TGTGCCAGCTTCCCCAAACACGGCGGGTTTGTTGAGACCCAGTACTTC | CASFPKHGGFVETQYF
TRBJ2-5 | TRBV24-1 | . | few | TGTGCCACCAGTGACCCCAAGGGGGGACAAGAGACCCAGTACTTC | CATSDPKGGQETQYF
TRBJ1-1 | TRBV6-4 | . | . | TGTGCCAGCATCGAGACAGACATGAACACTGAAGCTTTCTTT | CASIETDMNTEAFF
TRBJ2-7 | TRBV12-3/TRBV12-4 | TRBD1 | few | TGTGCCAGCAGTCCGGGGACAGGGACCGACTACGAGCAGTACTTC | CASSPGTGTDYEQYF
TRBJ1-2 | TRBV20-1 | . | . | TGCAGTGCCCCACAGATGATGGATGGCTACACCTTC | CSAPQMMDGYTF
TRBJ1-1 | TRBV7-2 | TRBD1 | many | TGTGCCAGCAGCTTAGCGGGCAGGGGGCAGTTGAACACTGAAGCTTTCTTT | CASSLAGRGQLNTEAFF
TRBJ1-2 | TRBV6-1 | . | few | TGTGCCAGCAGGCCCCCGGGAGCTAACTATGGCTACACCTTC | CASRPPGANYGYTF
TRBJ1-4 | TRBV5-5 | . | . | TGTGCCAGCAGCTTGGGTGCAGCAGAAAAACTGTTTTTT | CASSLGAAEKLFF